The 20 T cell receptor beta chains below were found in one sample sequenced in a study of blood T cell repertoires in COVID-19. Produced via immunoSEQ multiplex PCR; TCRdb's table is partial and in-frame only. The repertoire holds around 340,000 clones, with about 92% as singletons. Sequencing used peripheral blood. The receptor source for this set is a woman in her sixties with COVID-19, enrolled during active disease.

The chain combines TRBV10-1 with TRBJ2-3; 14 bases fit TRBD2. Germline V lookup: CDR1 WNHNN, CDR2 SYGVQD (reference sequence). V was pared by 2 bases and J by 0 bases, with 4 bases of the junction left unmatched. The CDR3 runs 18 residues. CDR3 in amino acids: CASSERGLAGGSTDTQYF. CDR3 in DNA: TGCGCCAGCAGTGAGAGAGGACTAGCGGGGGGCAGCACAGATACGCAGTATTTT.

The rearrangement joins TRBV18 to TRBJ2-3; possibly TRBD1 for D (5 bases). Germline-derived CDR1 and CDR2 are KGHSH and LQKENI. V lost 0 bases to trimming and J lost 8 bases, with 9 bases between them. This CDR3 has 13 amino acids. The CDR3 coding sequence is TGTGCCAGCTCACCACCAGGGCAGGGTACGCAGTATTTT. Translation: CASSPPGQGTQYF.

The chain combines TRBV2 with TRBJ2-7; D is perhaps TRBD1 (5 bases). The CDR3 spans 11 residues. Trimming took off 8 bases at V and 4 bases at J, with 9 bases between the two ends. Germline V lookup: CDR1 SNHLY, CDR2 FYNNEI. The chain's CDR3 is CASLTGYEQYF. In DNA, the CDR3 is TGTGCCAGCCTAACAGGTTACGAGCAGTACTTC.

This CDR3 is CASSLGLAGGKETQYF. CDR3 DNA: TGTGCCAGCAGCCTCGGACTAGCGGGGGGCAAAGAGACCCAGTACTTC. The chain couples TRBV3-1 (or the pseudogene TRBV3-2) to TRBJ2-5, with TRBD2 matching over 14 bases. Per the germline V gene, CDR1 is LGHDT and CDR2 is YNNKEL (reference sequence). V shed 4 bases, J shed 3 bases, and the junction held 4 bases outside the gene matches. The length of the CDR3 is 16 residues.

The chain carries TRBV4-1 and TRBJ1-2; D call uncertain. The CDR3 consists of 12 residues. Germline-derived CDR1 and CDR2 are MGHRA and YSYEKL. Trimming stripped 0 bases from V and 5 bases from J, with 4 bases between. CDR3 loop: CASSQEQYGYTF. In DNA form, the CDR3 reads TGCGCCAGCAGCCAAGAACAGTATGGCTACACCTTC.

The count of this clone is one. V usage is TRBV7-8 and J usage is TRBJ1-4; tentative D call: TRBD1 (5 bases). The CDR3 sequence is 15 residues long. In germline, CDR1 is SGHVS, CDR2 FQNEAQ. V was pared by 4 bases and J by 3 bases, with 12 bases between. This CDR3 reads CASSSDTVSNEKLFF. CDR3 bases: TGTGCCAGCAGCTCGGACACCGTTTCTAATGAAAAACTGTTTTTT.

The rearrangement uses TRBV10-2 and TRBJ2-1; 15 positions match TRBD2. The CDR3 is made up of 14 amino acids. Germline V gives CDR1 WSHSY, CDR2 SAAADI. After removal of 6 bases from V and 9 bases from J, the junction contained 3 bases not matched to a gene. The CDR3: CASRGLAGGVEQFF. CDR3 sequence (DNA): TGCGCCAGCAGAGGACTAGCGGGGGGGGTTGAGCAGTTCTTC.

V usage is TRBV7-9 and J usage is TRBJ2-2; the match to TRBD2 covers 7 bases. The germline gives CDR1 SEHNR, CDR2 FQNEAQ (reference sequence). The V segment lost 3 bases and the J segment 2 bases; nucleotides outside the gene matches: 3. This CDR3 is 15 amino acids long. The CDR3 coding sequence is TGTGCCAGCAGCTTCTCGACTAGCAACACCGGGGAGCTGTTTTTT. It codes for CASSFSTSNTGELFF.

The genes are TRBV25-1 and TRBJ1-5, with 7 bases fitting TRBD1. The length of the CDR3 is 13 residues. Trimming took 8 bases from V and 1 from J; bases not matched to a gene: 2. Looked up from germline, CDR1 is MGHDK and CDR2 is SYGVNS. The chain's CDR3 is CASRQGSNQPQHF. The CDR3, as DNA: TGTGCCAGCCGACAGGGAAGCAATCAGCCCCAGCATTTT.

The CDR3, as DNA: TGTGCCATCAGTGAGTCGGGCGGGGGGCCGTCCAATGAGCAGTTCTTC. Translating it yields CAISESGGGPSNEQFF. This chain links TRBV10-3 with TRBJ2-1; 8 bases align to TRBD2. The CDR3 sequence is 16 residues long. V shed 0 bases and J 6 bases; nucleotides not matched to a gene: 7. Per the germline V gene, CDR1 is ENHRY and CDR2 is SYGVKD.

The rearrangement joins TRBV7-9 to TRBJ1-1; D ambiguous. Germline CDR1 and CDR2: SEHNR and FQNEAQ (reference sequence). With 5 bases removed from V and 0 bases from J, the gap between germline ends came to 13 bases. This CDR3 is 15 amino acids long. The CDR3 loop is CASSLSEGMNTEAFF. Written as DNA, the CDR3 is TGTGCCAGCAGCCTCTCCGAGGGTATGAACACTGAAGCTTTCTTT.

This clone was observed at least ten times. The chain uses TRBV19 and TRBJ2-7; D gene uncertain. V shed 1 base and J shed 7 bases, with 5 bases lying between them. Per germline, CDR1 LNHDA and CDR2 SQIVND (reference sequence). CDR3 length equals 11 residues. DNA for the CDR3: TGTGCCAGTAGTATAGGAGGAGAGCAGTACTTC. This sequence encodes CASSIGGEQYF.

J is TRBJ1-4 and V is TRBV5-1; D perhaps matches TRBD1 (5 bases). V was trimmed by 0 bases and J by 8 bases, leaving 14 bases between them. Germline CDR1 SGHRS, CDR2 YFSETQ. The length of the CDR3 is 15 residues. This CDR3 is CASSLGGSGREKLFF. The CDR3 nucleotides are TGCGCCAGCAGCTTGGGAGGCTCAGGGCGGGAAAAACTGTTTTTT. Full variable domain (remainder filled in from reference TRBV5-1 and TRBJ1-4): KAGVTQTPRYLIKTRGQQVTLSCSPISGHRSVSWYQQTPGQGLQFLFEYFSETQRNKGNFPGRFSGRQFSNSRSEMNVSTLELGDSALYLCASSLGGSGREKLFFGSGTQLSVL.

The V and J genes are TRBV3-1 (or the pseudogene TRBV3-2) and TRBJ1-6; tentatively, D is TRBD1 (5 bases). CDR1 is LGHDT and CDR2 is YNNKEL in the germline V gene (reference sequence). V was shortened by 3 bases and J by 5 bases, with 11 bases between the two germline ends. There are 15 residues in the CDR3. Here the CDR3 DNA reads TGTGCCAGCAGCCACCTATCGGGGGATAATTCACCCCTCCACTTT. This gives the protein CASSHLSGDNSPLHF.

J is TRBJ1-4 and V is TRBV6-5; the D gene is possibly TRBD1 (6 bases). There are 14 residues in the CDR3. V lost 6 bases and J 5 bases, leaving 13 bases between the germline ends. Per germline, CDR1 MNHEY and CDR2 SVGAGI. The CDR3 region has the DNA TGTGCCAGCAGGGCAGGGGCCTCGAATGAAAAACTGTTTTTT. Translated: CASRAGASNEKLFF.

This sequence joins TRBV18 and TRBJ1-1; D is uncertain. The CDR3 is 14 residues long. The V end lost 3 bases, the J end lost 0 bases, and 8 bases lay between the germline ends. Germline CDR1 KGHSH, CDR2 LQKENI. The CDR3 sequence is CASSPFNLNTEAFF. CDR3 coding DNA: TGTGCCAGCTCACCGTTTAATTTGAACACTGAAGCTTTCTTT.

The table lists this clone with a count of one. The chain joins TRBV3-1 (or the pseudogene TRBV3-2) to TRBJ1-2; 7 bases are a match to TRBD1. The germline V gene has CDR1 LGHDT and CDR2 YNNKEL (reference sequence). V dropped 5 bases and J dropped 8; count of bases not matched to a gene: 14. The CDR3 runs 15 residues. CDR3: CASSGGGGRGGGYTF. The CDR3 region has the DNA TGTGCCAGCAGCGGCGGAGGGGGCAGGGGTGGCGGCTACACCTTC.

This clone was recorded once. This chain uses TRBV6-6 with TRBJ2-5; D remains unclear. The CDR3 is 10 residues long. Germline loops: CDR1 MNHNY, CDR2 SVGAGI (reference sequence). Trimming cost V 11 bases and J 3 bases, with 7 bases left between them. Written as DNA, the CDR3 is TGTGCCGCCGGAGAAGAGACCCAGTACTTC. Encoded protein: CAAGEETQYF.

V is TRBV12-3 or TRBV12-4 and J is TRBJ1-1; D ambiguous. The CDR3 is 13 residues long. V lost 6 bases and J 4 bases, leaving 12 bases between the germline ends. CDR3 sequence: CASSLRTVTEAFF. The CDR3, as DNA: TGTGCCAGCAGCCTTCGCACGGTCACTGAAGCTTTCTTT.

This rearrangement joins TRBV7-9 to TRBJ1-1; D may be TRBD1 (6 bases). The CDR3 length is 14 residues. Germline V gene data show CDR1 as SEHNR and CDR2 as FQNEAQ (reference sequence). The V end lost 6 bases, the J end lost 0 bases, and 11 bases lay between the germline ends. CDR3 in amino acids: CASRGQSMNTEAFF. The CDR3 DNA sequence: TGTGCCAGCAGAGGACAGTCGATGAACACTGAAGCTTTCTTT.